These T cell receptor beta chains were read from a single sample in a study of somatic mutations in cytotoxic T cells in rheumatoid arthritis. This table comes from immunoSEQ multiplex PCR, and its TCRdb copy is limited to in-frame clones, with some not included. The table lists more than 5,500 clones, around 80% of them singletons, with around 37% in the top ten. Specimen: CD8+ T cells sorted from blood. These receptors originate from a woman aged 60-75 years in good health. Both conserved end residues are part of each CDR3. Each record gives: V gene, J gene, clone size, D gene, CDR3 DNA, CDR3 protein. D genes are given only for firm matches. Rows give clone size only sometimes, using once, few, many, or a class for an expanded clone.

TRBV30	TRBJ2-7	NA	TRBD1	TGTGCCTGGAGTGTAGGGACAGGGGACTACGAGCAGTACTTC	CAWSVGTGDYEQYF
TRBV7-9	TRBJ2-1	NA	NA	TGTGCCAGCAGCTCTTTTGTTGGGGACAACTACAATGAGCAGTTCTTC	CASSSFVGDNYNEQFF
TRBV5-1	TRBJ1-1	NA	TRBD1	TGCGCCAGCACCGTGGGACAGGGGATGCCTGAAGCTTTCTTT	CASTVGQGMPEAFF
TRBV7-9	TRBJ2-1	few	TRBD2	TGTGCCAGCAGCTTGGGACTAGGGGATGAGCAGTTCTTC	CASSLGLGDEQFF
TRBV19	TRBJ1-4	few	TRBD1	TGTGCCAGTAGTGCGTCGGCCACAGGGGACAACGAACTGTTTTTT	CASSASATGDNELFF
TRBV10-3	TRBJ2-5	NA	NA	TGTGCCATCAGCGGACTCAATCTAGAGGCCCAGTACTTC	CAISGLNLEAQYF
TRBV6-1	TRBJ1-5	once	NA	TGTGCCAGCAGTGAGTGGCAGGGGCAACATCAGCCCCAGCATTTT	CASSEWQGQHQPQHF
TRBV2	TRBJ2-7	few	TRBD1	TGTGCCAGCAGTGGCCTAAGGGACAGGGTCTCCTACGAGCAGTACTTC	CASSGLRDRVSYEQYF
TRBV27	TRBJ1-1	NA	NA	TGTGCCAGCAGTTTAGGACTCTCCCAAGGGGAAGCTTTCTTT	CASSLGLSQGEAFF
TRBV27	TRBJ2-7	NA	NA	TGTGCCAGCAGTTTAGGGAGTGGGAACCGACCCTTTATCTACGAGCAGTACTTC	CASSLGSGNRPFIYEQYF
TRBV7-2	TRBJ1-3	NA	NA	TGTGCCAGCAGCTTAGATCGGGGGAACACCATATATTTT	CASSLDRGNTIYF
TRBV28	TRBJ2-7	NA	NA	TGTGCCAGCAGTTCATCCTACGAGCAGTACTTC	CASSSSYEQYF
TRBV7-9	TRBJ2-7	NA	NA	TGTGCCAGCACCCTCGCCGGGACACCTCCCTACGAGCAGTACTTC	CASTLAGTPPYEQYF
TRBV7-2	TRBJ2-5	NA	NA	TGTGCCAGCAGCACTATACACCAGTGGGAGGAGACCCAGTACTTC	CASSTIHQWEETQYF
TRBV4-1	TRBJ1-5	medium-sized	NA	TGCGCCAGCAGCCCGCGACAGGTTAGCAATCAGCCCCAGCATTTT	CASSPRQVSNQPQHF
TRBV30	TRBJ2-1	NA	TRBD2	TGTGCCTGGAGTAGTCTAGCGGGAGCCAATGAGCAGTTCTTC	CAWSSLAGANEQFF
TRBV29-1	TRBJ2-6	NA	NA	TGCAGCGCCTCAACAAGAGAGGCTGGGGCCAACGTCCTGACTTTC	CSASTREAGANVLTF
TRBV7-6	TRBJ1-1	once	TRBD1	TGTGCCAGCAGCTCGGGACAGGGGAACACTGAAGCTTTCTTT	CASSSGQGNTEAFF
TRBV11-3	TRBJ2-1	NA	TRBD2	TGTGCCAGCAGCAGAAAAGGGACTAGCGGGATGAATGAGCAGTTCTTC	CASSRKGTSGMNEQFF
TRBV6-5	TRBJ1-1	NA	TRBD1	TGTGCCAGCAGGCGACAGGGTAGGAACACTGAAGCTTTCTTT	CASRRQGRNTEAFF
TRBV9	TRBJ2-1	NA	TRBD2	TGTGCCAGCACCGCCCCGGTGGGTAGCGGGAGAAATGAGCAGTTCTTC	CASTAPVGSGRNEQFF
TRBV10-3	TRBJ2-7	medium-sized	NA	TGTGCCATCAGTGAGAGTAGCGGACCCTACGAGCAGTACTTC	CAISESSGPYEQYF
TRBV11-3	TRBJ2-1	NA	TRBD2	TGTGCCAGCTGCTGCGGGAGGGACAATGAGCAGTTCTTC	CASCCGRDNEQFF
TRBV4-2	TRBJ1-2	NA	TRBD1	TGTGCCAGCAGCACCCGACAGGGTAACTATGGCTACACCTTC	CASSTRQGNYGYTF
TRBV2	TRBJ2-7	NA	NA	TGTGCCAGCAGGGACAGATCCTCCTACGAGCAGTACTTC	CASRDRSSYEQYF
TRBV4-3	TRBJ2-7	NA	NA	TGCGCCAGCAGCCAAAATAGGGTCCGGGGGGAGCAGTACTTC	CASSQNRVRGEQYF
TRBV6-5	TRBJ1-5	few	NA	TGTGCCAGCAGTTACGCAGGGAATCAGCCCCAGCATTTT	CASSYAGNQPQHF
TRBV4-1	TRBJ1-1	few	NA	TGCGCCAGCAGCCAAGATCTGGGGGCGGCTTTCTTT	CASSQDLGAAFF
TRBV5-1	TRBJ1-2	NA	NA	TGCGCCAGCAGCTTGGCAGGGCAAGGGGGCTACACCTTC	CASSLAGQGGYTF
TRBV28	TRBJ2-7	NA	TRBD2	TGTGCCAGCAGTTGGGGACTAGCCTATGAGCAGTACTTC	CASSWGLAYEQYF
TRBV9	TRBJ2-2	NA	NA	TGTGCCAGCAGCGTAGGGGGGCGGGAGCTGTTTTTT	CASSVGGRELFF
TRBV11-3	TRBJ2-3	NA	TRBD2	TGTGCCAGCAGTTCCGGGACTAGCGGATATCACAACACAGATACGCAGTATTTT	CASSSGTSGYHNTDTQYF